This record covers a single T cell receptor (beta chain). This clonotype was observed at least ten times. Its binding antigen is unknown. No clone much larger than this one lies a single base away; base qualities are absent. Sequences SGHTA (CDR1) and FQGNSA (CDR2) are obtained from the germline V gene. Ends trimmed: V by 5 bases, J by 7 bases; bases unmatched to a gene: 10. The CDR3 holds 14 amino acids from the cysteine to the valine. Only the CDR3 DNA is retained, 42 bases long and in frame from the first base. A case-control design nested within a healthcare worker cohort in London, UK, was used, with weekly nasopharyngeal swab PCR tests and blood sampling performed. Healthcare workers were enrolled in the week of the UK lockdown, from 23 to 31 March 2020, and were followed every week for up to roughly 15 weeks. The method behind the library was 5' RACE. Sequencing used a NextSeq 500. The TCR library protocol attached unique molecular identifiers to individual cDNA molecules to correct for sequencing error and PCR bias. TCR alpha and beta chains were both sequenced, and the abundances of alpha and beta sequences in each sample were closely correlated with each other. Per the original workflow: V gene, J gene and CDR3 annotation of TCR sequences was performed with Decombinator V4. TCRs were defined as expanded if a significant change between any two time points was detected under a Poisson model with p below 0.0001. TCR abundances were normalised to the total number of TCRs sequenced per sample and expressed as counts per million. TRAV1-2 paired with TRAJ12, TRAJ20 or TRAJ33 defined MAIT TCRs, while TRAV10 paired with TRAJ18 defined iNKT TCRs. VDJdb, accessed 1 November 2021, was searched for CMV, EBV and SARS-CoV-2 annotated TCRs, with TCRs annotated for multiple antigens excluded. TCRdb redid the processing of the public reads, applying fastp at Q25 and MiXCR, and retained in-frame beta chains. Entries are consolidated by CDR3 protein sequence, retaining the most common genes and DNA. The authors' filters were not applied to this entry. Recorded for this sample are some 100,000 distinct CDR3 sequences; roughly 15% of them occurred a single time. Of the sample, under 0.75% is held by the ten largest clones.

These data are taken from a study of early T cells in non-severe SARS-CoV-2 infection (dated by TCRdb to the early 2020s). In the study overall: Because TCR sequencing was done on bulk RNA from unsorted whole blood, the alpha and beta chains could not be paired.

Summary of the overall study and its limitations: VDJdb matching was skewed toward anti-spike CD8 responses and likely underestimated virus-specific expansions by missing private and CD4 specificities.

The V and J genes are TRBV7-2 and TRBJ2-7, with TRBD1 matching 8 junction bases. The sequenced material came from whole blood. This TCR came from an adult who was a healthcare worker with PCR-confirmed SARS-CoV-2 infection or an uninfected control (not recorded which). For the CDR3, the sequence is CASSAWTGSGEQYV. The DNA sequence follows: TGTGCCAGCAGCGCATGGACAGGGTCGGGGGAGCAGTACGTC.